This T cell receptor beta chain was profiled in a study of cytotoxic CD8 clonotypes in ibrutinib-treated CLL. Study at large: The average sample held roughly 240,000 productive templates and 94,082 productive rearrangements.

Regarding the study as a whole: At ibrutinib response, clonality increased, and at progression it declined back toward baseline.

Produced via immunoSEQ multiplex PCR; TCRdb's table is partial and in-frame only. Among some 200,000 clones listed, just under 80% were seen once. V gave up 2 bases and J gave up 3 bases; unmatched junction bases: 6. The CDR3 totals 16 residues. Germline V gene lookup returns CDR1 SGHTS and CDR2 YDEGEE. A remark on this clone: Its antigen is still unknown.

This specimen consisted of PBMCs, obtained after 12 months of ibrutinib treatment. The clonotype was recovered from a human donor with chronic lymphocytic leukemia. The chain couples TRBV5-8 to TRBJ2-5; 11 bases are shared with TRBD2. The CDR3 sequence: CASSFSGGASEETQYF. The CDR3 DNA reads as TGTGCCAGCAGCTTTAGCGGGGGGGCCAGTGAAGAGACCCAGTACTTC.